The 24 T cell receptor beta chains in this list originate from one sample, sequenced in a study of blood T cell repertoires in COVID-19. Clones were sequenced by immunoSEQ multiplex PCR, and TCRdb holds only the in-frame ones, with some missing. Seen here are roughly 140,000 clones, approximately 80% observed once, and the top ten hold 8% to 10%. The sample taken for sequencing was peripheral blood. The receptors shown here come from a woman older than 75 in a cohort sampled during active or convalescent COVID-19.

CDR3 nucleotides: TGTGCCAGCAGTTATGTGGACAGGAACACTGAAGCTTTCTTT. Its translation is CASSYVDRNTEAFF. The chain links TRBV6-5 to TRBJ1-1; D may be TRBD1 (6 bases). With 3 bases removed from V and 1 base from J, the gap between germline ends came to 9 bases. The CDR3 covers 14 residues. Looked up from germline, CDR1 is MNHEY and CDR2 is SVGAGI.

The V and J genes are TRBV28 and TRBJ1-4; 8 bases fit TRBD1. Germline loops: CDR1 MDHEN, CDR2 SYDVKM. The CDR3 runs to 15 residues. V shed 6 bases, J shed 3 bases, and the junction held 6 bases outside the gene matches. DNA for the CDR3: TGTGCCAGCAGGTCAGGGGGCACGGCTAATGAAAAACTGTTTTTT. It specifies CASRSGGTANEKLFF.

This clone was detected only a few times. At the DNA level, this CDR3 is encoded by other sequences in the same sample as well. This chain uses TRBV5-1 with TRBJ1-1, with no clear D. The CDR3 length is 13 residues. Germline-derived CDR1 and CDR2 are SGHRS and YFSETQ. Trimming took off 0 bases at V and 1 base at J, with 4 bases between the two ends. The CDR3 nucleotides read TGCGCCAGCAGCTTGGGAGGGAACACTGAAGCTTTCTTT. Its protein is CASSLGGNTEAFF.

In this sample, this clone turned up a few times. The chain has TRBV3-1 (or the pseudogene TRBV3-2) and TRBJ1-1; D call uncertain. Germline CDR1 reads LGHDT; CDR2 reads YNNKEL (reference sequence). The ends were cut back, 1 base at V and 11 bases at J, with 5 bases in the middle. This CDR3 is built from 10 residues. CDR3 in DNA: TGTGCCAGCAGCCAAGCCCGGGCTTTCTTT. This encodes CASSQARAFF.

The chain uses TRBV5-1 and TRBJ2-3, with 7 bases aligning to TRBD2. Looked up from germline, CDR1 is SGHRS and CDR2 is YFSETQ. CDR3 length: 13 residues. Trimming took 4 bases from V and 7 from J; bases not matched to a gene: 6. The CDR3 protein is CASSLGAGYTQYF. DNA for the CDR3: TGCGCCAGCAGCCTTGGAGCGGGGTATACGCAGTATTTT. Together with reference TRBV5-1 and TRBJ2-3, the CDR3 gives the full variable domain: KAGVTQTPRYLIKTRGQQVTLSCSPISGHRSVSWYQQTPGQGLQFLFEYFSETQRNKGNFPGRFSGRQFSNSRSEMNVSTLELGDSALYLCASSLGAGYTQYFGPGTRLTVL.

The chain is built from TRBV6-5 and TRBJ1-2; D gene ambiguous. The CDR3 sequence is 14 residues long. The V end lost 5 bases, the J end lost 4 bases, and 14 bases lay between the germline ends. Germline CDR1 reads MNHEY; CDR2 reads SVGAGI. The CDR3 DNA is TGTGCCAGCAGTAACTTAGGAGAGTCCTATGGCTACACCTTC. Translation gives CASSNLGESYGYTF.

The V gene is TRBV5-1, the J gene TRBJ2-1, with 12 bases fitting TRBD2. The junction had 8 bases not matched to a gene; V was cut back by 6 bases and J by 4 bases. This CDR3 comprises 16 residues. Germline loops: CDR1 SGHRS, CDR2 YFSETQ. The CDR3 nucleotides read TGCGCCAGCACCAGACTAGCGGGGGATTTATACAATGAGCAGTTCTTC. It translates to CASTRLAGDLYNEQFF.

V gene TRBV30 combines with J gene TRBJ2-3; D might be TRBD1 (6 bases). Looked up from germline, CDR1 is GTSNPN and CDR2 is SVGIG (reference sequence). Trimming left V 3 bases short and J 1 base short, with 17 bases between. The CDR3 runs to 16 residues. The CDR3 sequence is CAWSPGHQVRTDTQYF. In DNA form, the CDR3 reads TGTGCCTGGAGCCCGGGACACCAAGTTCGCACAGATACGCAGTATTTT.

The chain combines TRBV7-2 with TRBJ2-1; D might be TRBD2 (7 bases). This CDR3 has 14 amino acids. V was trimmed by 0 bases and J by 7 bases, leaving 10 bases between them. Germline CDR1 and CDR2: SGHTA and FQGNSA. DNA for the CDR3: TGTGCCAGCAGCTTAGCGGGGGGGCAGAATGAGCAGTTCTTC. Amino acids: CASSLAGGQNEQFF.

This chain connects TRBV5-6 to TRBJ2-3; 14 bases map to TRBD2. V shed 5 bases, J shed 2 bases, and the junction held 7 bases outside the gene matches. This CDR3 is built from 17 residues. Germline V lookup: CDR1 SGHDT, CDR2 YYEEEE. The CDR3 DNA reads TGTGCCAGCAGTCGGGGACTAGCGGGGGCCTCCACAGATACGCAGTATTTT. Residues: CASSRGLAGASTDTQYF. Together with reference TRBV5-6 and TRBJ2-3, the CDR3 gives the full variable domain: DAGVTQSPTHLIKTRGQQVTLRCSPKSGHDTVSWYQQALGQGPQFIFQYYEEEERQRGNFPDRFSGHQFPNYSSELNVNALLLGDSALYLCASSRGLAGASTDTQYFGPGTRLTVL.

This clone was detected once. This CDR3 is CASSSGTANYGYTF. CDR3 sequence (DNA): TGCGCCAGCAGCTCCGGGACAGCCAACTATGGCTACACCTTC. This rearrangement joins TRBV5-1 to TRBJ1-2; 7 nucleotides line up with TRBD1. The trim removed 3 bases at V and 2 bases at J, leaving 4 bases unmatched. CDR1 and CDR2 (germline): SGHRS, YFSETQ. The CDR3 length is 14 residues.

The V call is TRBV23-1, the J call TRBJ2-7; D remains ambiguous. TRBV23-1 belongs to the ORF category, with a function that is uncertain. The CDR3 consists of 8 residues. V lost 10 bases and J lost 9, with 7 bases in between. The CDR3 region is CATRWQYV. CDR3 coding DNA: TGCGCCACCCGGTGGCAGTACGTC.

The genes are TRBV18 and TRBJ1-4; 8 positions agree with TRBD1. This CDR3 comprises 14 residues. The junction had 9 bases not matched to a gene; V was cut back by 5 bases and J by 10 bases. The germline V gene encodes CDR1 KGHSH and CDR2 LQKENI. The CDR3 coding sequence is TGTGCCAGCTCAACGCGGACAGGGATTTCAAAACTGTTTTTT. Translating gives CASSTRTGISKLFF.

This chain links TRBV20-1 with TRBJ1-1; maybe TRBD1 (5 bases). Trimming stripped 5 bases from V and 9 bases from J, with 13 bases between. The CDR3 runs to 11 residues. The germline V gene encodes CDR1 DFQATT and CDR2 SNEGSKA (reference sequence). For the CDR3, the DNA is TGCAGTGCTCCTGACAGTCCGAAAGCTTTCTTT. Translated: CSAPDSPKAFF.

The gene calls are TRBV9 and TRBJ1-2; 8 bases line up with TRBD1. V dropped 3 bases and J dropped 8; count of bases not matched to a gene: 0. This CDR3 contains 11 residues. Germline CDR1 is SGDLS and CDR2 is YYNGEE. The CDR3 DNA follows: TGTGCCAGCAGCGCAGGGGGCGGCTACACCTTC. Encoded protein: CASSAGGGYTF. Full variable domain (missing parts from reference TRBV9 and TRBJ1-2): DSGVTQTPKHLITATGQRVTLRCSPRSGDLSVYWYQQSLDQGLQFLIQYYNGEERAKGNILERFSAQQFPDLHSELNLSSLELGDSALYFCASSAGGGYTFGSGTRLTVV.

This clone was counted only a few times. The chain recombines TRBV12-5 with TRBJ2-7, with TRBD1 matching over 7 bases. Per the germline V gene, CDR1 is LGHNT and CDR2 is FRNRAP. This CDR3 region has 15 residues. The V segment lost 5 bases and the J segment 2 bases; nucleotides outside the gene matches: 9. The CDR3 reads CASGPAHQGAYEQYF. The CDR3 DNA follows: TGTGCTAGTGGTCCAGCACACCAGGGGGCCTACGAGCAGTACTTC.

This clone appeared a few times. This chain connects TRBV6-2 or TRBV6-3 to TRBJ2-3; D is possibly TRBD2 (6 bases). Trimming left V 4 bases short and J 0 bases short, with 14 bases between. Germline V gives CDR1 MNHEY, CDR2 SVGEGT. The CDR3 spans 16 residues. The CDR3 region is CASSSRGTASTDTQYF. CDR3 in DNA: TGTGCCAGCAGTTCCCGGGGGACCGCTAGCACAGATACGCAGTATTTT.

CDR3 nucleotide sequence: TGTGCCACCAGTGATTTCGCAGGGGAGGCTTTCTTT. This gives the protein CATSDFAGEAFF. The genes are TRBV24-1 and TRBJ1-1, with a tentative D call TRBD1 (6 bases). CDR1 is KGHDR and CDR2 is SFDVKD in the germline V gene. The CDR3 extends over 12 amino acids. With 1 base removed from V and 11 bases from J, the gap between germline ends came to 10 bases.

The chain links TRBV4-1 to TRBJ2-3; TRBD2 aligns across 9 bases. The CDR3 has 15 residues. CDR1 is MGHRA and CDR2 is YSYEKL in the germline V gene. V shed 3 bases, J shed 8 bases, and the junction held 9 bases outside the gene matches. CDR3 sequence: CASSQSRGGDPTQYF. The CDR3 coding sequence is TGCGCCAGCAGCCAGTCTCGCGGGGGGGACCCTACGCAGTATTTT.

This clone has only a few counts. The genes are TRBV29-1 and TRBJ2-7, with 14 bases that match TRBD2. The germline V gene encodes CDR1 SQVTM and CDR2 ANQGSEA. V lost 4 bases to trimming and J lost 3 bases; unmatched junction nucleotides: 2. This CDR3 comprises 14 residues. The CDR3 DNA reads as TGCAGCGTTGGGACTAGCGGGGGGATCTACGAGCAGTACTTC. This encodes CSVGTSGGIYEQYF.

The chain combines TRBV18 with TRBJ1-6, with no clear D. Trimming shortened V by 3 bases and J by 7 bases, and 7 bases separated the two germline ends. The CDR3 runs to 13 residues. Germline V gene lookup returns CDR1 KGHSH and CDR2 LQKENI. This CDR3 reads CASSPSGNSPLHF. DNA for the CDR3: TGTGCCAGCTCACCTTCGGGGAATTCACCCCTCCACTTT.

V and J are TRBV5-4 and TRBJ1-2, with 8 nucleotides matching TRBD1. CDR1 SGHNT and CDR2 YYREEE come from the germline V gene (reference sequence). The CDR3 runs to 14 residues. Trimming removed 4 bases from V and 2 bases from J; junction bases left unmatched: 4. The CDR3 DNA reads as TGTGCCAGCAGCACGGGGGACAGGAACTATGGCTACACCTTC. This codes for CASSTGDRNYGYTF.

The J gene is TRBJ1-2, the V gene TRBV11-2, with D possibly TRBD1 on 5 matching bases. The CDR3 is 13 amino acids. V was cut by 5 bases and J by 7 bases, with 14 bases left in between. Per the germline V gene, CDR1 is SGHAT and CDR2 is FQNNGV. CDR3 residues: CASSPSGGGGYTF. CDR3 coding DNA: TGTGCCAGCAGCCCGTCGGGCGGGGGTGGCTACACCTTC. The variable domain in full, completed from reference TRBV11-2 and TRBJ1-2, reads EAGVAQSPRYKIIEKRQSVAFWCNPISGHATLYWYQQILGQGPKLLIQFQNNGVVDDSQLPKDRFSAERLKGVDSTLKIQPAKLEDSAVYLCASSPSGGGGYTFGSGTRLTVV.

This CDR3 reads CASSIGTLGIDSPLHF. The CDR3 bases are TGTGCCAGTAGTATAGGGACACTGGGAATTGATTCACCCCTCCACTTT. V gene TRBV19 combines with J gene TRBJ1-6; maybe TRBD1 (5 bases). The V end lost 1 base, the J end lost 8 bases, and 15 bases lay between the germline ends. CDR3 size: 16 residues. Germline-derived CDR1 and CDR2 are LNHDA and SQIVND (reference sequence).